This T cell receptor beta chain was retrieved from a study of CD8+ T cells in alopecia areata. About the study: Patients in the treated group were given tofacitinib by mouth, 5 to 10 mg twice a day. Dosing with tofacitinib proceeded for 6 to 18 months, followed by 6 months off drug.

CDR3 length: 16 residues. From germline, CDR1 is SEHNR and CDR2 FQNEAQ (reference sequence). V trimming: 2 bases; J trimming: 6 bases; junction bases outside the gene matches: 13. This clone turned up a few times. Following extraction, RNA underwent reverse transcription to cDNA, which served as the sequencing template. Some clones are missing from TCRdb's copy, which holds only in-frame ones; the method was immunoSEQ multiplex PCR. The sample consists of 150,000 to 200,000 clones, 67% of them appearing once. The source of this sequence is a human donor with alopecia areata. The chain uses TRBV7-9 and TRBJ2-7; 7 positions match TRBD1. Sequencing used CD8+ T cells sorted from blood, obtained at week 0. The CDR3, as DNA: TGTGCCAGCAGCTTATGGGAAAACAGGGGACAGAGCGAGCAGTACTTC. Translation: CASSLWENRGQSEQYF. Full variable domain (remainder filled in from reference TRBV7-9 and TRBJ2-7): DTGVSQNPRHKITKRGQNVTFRCDPISEHNRLYWYRQTLGQGPEFLTYFQNEAQLEKSRLLSDRFSAERPKGSFSTLEIQRTEQGDSAMYLCASSLWENRGQSEQYFGPGTRLTVT.